This T cell receptor beta chain was sequenced during a study of shared clonotypes between healthy human individuals. General observations from the study: Blood was the sole source, and tissue repertoires probably differ. Enrolling few donors narrowed the genetic and exposure-history diversity that was represented.

This CDR3 has 17 amino acids. Samples underwent the assay at deep level. Around 30,000 T cell genomes, or roughly 320 ng DNA, went into unsorted PBMC replicate PCRs. Produced via immunoSEQ multiplex PCR; TCRdb's table is partial and in-frame only. The table lists 400,000 to 600,000 clones, 70% to 80% of them singletons, with approximately 13% in the top ten. Concerning this clone: Its antigen remains unknown.

What was sequenced was PBMCs. This clonotype was sampled from a woman aged 40 to 50 in good health. Some clones in this sample may be carry-over from other donors' samples. V and J are TRBV21-1 and TRBJ1-3. TRBV21-1 is labeled a pseudogene. The CDR3: CASNPSLKGPCGNTIYF. The CDR3 coding sequence is TGTGCCAGCAACCCCTCCTTGAAGGGACCGTGTGGAAACACCATATATTTT.